The 7 T cell receptor beta chains listed next were all sequenced from one sample in a study of blood T cell repertoires in COVID-19. The assay was immunoSEQ multiplex PCR, and TCRdb's table has in-frame clones only and misses some. This table holds around 320,000 clones, 89% found once. Source material: PBMCs or T cells enriched from blood (not recorded which). The receptors were sampled from a woman aged 45-65 years who had been exposed to COVID-19.

The V gene is TRBV15, the J gene TRBJ2-2; 8 bases fit TRBD1. Germline V CDR1 and CDR2: LNHNV, YYDKDF (reference sequence). V dropped 6 bases and J dropped 3; count of bases not matched to a gene: 3. CDR3 length: 14 residues. The CDR3 sequence: CATRDRGDTGELFF. CDR3 in DNA: TGTGCCACCAGAGACAGGGGCGACACCGGGGAGCTGTTTTTT.

This rearrangement joins TRBV12-3 or TRBV12-4 to TRBJ2-7, with TRBD1 identical over 7 bases. The CDR3 is 12 amino acids. V shed 6 bases and J 6 bases; nucleotides not matched to a gene: 5. The CDR3 DNA reads as TGTGCCAGCAGCTCGACAGGGACCGAGCAGTACTTC. Encoded protein: CASSSTGTEQYF.

This clone was picked up many times. The rearrangement uses TRBV12-3 or TRBV12-4 and TRBJ2-2; D not certain. The CDR3 length is 12 residues. V was shortened by 5 bases and J by 1 base, with 2 bases between the two germline ends. The CDR3 is CASSQNTGELFF. As DNA, the CDR3 is TGTGCCAGCAGTCAGAACACCGGGGAGCTGTTTTTT.

The chain joins TRBV2 to TRBJ1-6; 8 positions match TRBD1. The ends lost 7 bases at V and 9 bases at J; junction bases unmatched: 8. The CDR3 is made up of 14 amino acids. Germline V gene data show CDR1 as SNHLY and CDR2 as FYNNEI. DNA for the CDR3: TGTGCCAGCATGGCGGACAGGGCAGGTTCACCCCTCCACTTT. Translated, it gives CASMADRAGSPLHF.

The chain combines TRBV28 with TRBJ2-7; TRBD1 aligns across 7 bases. V dropped 6 bases and J dropped 11; count of bases not matched to a gene: 7. The CDR3 sequence is 11 residues long. Germline V lookup: CDR1 MDHEN, CDR2 SYDVKM. The CDR3 loop is CASSPGTEEYF. The CDR3 DNA reads TGTGCCAGCAGCCCCGGGACAGAAGAGTACTTC.

In its sample, this clone was seen once. The J gene is TRBJ1-6, the V gene TRBV6-5; 7 bases are a match to TRBD1. V lost 0 bases to trimming and J lost 6 bases; unmatched junction nucleotides: 2. CDR1 is MNHEY and CDR2 is SVGAGI in the germline V gene. The CDR3 totals 15 residues. The CDR3 nucleotides read TGTGCCAGCAGTTACTCGTGGGACAGTAATTCACCCCTCCACTTT. It yields the protein CASSYSWDSNSPLHF.

CDR3 in DNA: TGCGCCAGCACCGGGGGGCTGACTAGCGGAAACCAAGAGACCCAGTACTTC. Residues: CASTGGLTSGNQETQYF. This chain uses TRBV5-1 with TRBJ2-5; TRBD2 matches at 9 bases. Germline V gives CDR1 SGHRS, CDR2 YFSETQ. The length of the CDR3 is 17 residues. After removal of 6 bases from V and 0 bases from J, the junction contained 12 bases not matched to a gene.